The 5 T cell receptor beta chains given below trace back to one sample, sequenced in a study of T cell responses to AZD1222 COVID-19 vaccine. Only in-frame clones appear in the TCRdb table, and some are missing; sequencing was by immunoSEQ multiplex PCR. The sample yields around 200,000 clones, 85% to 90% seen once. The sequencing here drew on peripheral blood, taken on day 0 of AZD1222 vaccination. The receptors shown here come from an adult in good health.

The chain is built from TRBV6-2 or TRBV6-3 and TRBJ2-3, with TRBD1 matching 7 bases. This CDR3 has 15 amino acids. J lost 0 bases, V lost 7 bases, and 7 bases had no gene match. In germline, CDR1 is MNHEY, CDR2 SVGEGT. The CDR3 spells CASNPTGSSTDTQYF. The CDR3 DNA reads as TGTGCCAGCAACCCGACAGGGTCTAGCACAGATACGCAGTATTTT.

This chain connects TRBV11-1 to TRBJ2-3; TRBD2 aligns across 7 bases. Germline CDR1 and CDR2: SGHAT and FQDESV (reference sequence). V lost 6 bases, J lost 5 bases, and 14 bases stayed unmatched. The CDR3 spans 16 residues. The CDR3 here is CASSLQAGWDRDTQYF. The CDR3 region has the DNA TGTGCCAGCAGTCTCCAAGCGGGGTGGGATAGAGATACGCAGTATTTT.

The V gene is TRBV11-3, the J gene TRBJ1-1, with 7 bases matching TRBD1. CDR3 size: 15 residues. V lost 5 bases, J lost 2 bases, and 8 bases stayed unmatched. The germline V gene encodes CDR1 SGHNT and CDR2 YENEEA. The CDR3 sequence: CASSPTGTANTEAFF. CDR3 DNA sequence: TGTGCCAGCAGCCCTACCGGGACAGCTAACACTGAAGCTTTCTTT.

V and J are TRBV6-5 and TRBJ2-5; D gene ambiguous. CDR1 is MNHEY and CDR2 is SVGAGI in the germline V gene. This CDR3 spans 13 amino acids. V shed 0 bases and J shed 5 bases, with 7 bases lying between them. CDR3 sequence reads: CASSYSSGETQYF. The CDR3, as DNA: TGTGCCAGCAGTTACTCGAGTGGGGAGACCCAGTACTTC.

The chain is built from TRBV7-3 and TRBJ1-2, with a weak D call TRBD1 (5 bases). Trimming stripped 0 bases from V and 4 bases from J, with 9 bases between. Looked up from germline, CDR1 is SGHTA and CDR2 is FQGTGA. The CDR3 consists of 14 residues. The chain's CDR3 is CASSLTRQGYGYTF. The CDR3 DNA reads TGTGCCAGCAGCTTAACGCGGCAGGGCTATGGCTACACCTTC.